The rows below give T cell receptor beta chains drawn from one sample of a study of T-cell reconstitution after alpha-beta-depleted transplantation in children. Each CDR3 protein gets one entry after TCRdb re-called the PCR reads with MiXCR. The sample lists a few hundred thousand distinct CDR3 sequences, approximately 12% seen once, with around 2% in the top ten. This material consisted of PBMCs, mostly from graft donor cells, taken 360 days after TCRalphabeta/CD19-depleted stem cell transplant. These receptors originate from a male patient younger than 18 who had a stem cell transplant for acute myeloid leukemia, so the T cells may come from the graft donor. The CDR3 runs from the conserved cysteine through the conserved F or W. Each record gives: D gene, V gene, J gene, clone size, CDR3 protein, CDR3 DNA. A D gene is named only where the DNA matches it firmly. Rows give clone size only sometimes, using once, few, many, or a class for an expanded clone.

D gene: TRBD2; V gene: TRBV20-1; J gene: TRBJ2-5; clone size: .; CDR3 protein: CSARTSGAYQETQYF; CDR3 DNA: TGCAGTGCTAGGACTAGCGGGGCGTACCAAGAGACCCAGTACTTC
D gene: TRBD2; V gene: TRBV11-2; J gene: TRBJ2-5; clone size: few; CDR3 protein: CASSYRFGLVGQETQYF; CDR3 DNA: TGTGCCAGCAGCTATAGATTTGGACTAGTGGGCCAAGAGACCCAGTACTTC
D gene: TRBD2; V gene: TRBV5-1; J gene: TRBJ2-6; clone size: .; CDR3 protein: CASSLGPAGVEGANVLTF; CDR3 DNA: TGCGCCAGCAGCTTGGGGCCAGCGGGAGTAGAAGGGGCCAACGTCCTGACTTTC
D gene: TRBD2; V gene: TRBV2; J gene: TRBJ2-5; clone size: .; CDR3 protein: CASRRLAGGLETQYF; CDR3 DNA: TGTGCCAGCAGGAGACTAGCGGGAGGGCTAGAGACCCAGTACTTC
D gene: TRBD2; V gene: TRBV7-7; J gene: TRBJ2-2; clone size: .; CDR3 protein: CASSPGSGTWTGELFF; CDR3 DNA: TGTGCTAGCTCCCCCGGTAGCGGGACGTGGACCGGGGAGCTGTTTTTT
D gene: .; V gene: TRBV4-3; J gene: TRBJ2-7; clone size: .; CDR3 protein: CASSQFWLTGLLAGSYEQYF; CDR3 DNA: TGCGCCAGCAGCCAATTCTGGTTGACAGGGCTCCTAGCGGGTTCCTACGAGCAGTACTTC
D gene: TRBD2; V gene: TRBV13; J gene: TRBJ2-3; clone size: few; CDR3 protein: CASSHVGLAGGAPDTQYF; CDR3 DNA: TGTGCCAGCAGCCACGTGGGGTTAGCGGGGGGTGCCCCAGATACGCAGTATTTT
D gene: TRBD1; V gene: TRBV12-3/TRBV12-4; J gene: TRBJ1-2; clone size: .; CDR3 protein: CASTARGTGGNSNYGYTF; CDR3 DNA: TGTGCCAGCACCGCGCGGGGGACAGGGGGGAATTCCAACTATGGCTACACCTTC
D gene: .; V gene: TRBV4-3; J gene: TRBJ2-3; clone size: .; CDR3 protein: CASSQGGWVISTDTQYF; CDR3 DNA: TGCGCCAGCAGCCAAGGCGGTTGGGTAATTAGCACAGATACGCAGTATTTT
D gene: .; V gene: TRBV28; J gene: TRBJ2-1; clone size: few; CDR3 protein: CASSLWTPEGNEQFF; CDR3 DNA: TGTGCCAGCAGTTTATGGACTCCAGAGGGCAATGAGCAGTTCTTC
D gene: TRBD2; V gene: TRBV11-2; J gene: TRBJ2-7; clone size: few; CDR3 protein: CASSLFGAGLAGGYEQYF; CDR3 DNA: TGTGCCAGCAGCTTATTCGGGGCCGGACTAGCGGGAGGCTACGAGCAGTACTTC